The rows below give T cell receptor beta chains drawn from one sample of a study of control samples from healthy donors and cancer patients. Assay used: immunoSEQ multiplex PCR; TCRdb lists only in-frame clones, some missing. In the table there are more than 85,000 clones, roughly nine tenths of which are singletons. Source material: blood. The receptors here all came from a woman aged 18-29 years in good health. The CDR3 runs from the conserved cysteine through the conserved F or W. D genes are given only for firm matches. A row's size may be missing; if present it is once, few, many or a size class.

TRBJ1-4 NA NA TRBV21-1 CASSKAPGQGGEKLFF TGTGCCAGCAGCAAGGCCCCGGGACAGGGAGGAGAAAAACTGTTTTTT
TRBJ1-5 NA NA TRBV7-9 CASSLGLREGNQPQHF TGTGCCAGCAGCTTAGGTCTCCGTGAGGGCAATCAGCCCCAGCATTTT
TRBJ1-1 NA NA TRBV27 CASSLVRGLVSTEAFF TGTGCCAGCAGTTTAGTTCGGGGCCTTGTTAGCACTGAAGCTTTCTTT
TRBJ1-5 NA NA TRBV2 CASSDRGGQPQHF TGTGCCAGCAGTGACAGGGGCGGTCAGCCCCAGCATTTT
TRBJ1-5 NA NA TRBV28 CASSSGRGNQPQHF TGTGCCAGCAGTAGTGGCAGGGGCAATCAGCCCCAGCATTTT
TRBJ1-1 NA NA TRBV7-9 CASSLPGRAVNTEAFF TGTGCCAGCAGCTTACCCGGGAGGGCCGTGAACACTGAAGCTTTCTTT
TRBJ2-7 NA TRBD2 TRBV11-2 CASSSMITSGSYEQYF TGTGCCAGCAGCTCAATGATAACTAGCGGGTCCTACGAGCAGTACTTC
TRBJ1-3 NA NA TRBV7-2 CASSRGGSGNTIYF TGTGCCAGCAGCAGAGGGGGATCTGGAAACACCATATATTTT
TRBJ2-2 once NA TRBV27 CASSLPGTGELFF TGTGCCAGCAGTTTACCGGGCACCGGGGAGCTGTTTTTT
TRBJ2-3 NA NA TRBV2 CASSAGQSPTDTQYF TGTGCCAGCAGCGCGGGACAGAGCCCCACAGATACGCAGTATTTT
TRBJ1-2 NA NA TRBV30 CAWSDRDTHF TGTGCCTGGAGTGACCGGGACACCCACTTC
TRBJ2-3 NA TRBD2 TRBV3-1/TRBV3-2 CASRISGGAHTQYF TGTGCCAGCCGTATTAGCGGGGGGGCACATACGCAGTATTTT
TRBJ2-3 NA TRBD1 TRBV27 CASSLWTGGTTDTQYF TGTGCCAGCAGTTTATGGACAGGGGGGACCACAGATACGCAGTATTTT
TRBJ2-5 NA NA TRBV5-1 CASSSSQETQYF TGCGCCAGCAGCTCTTCACAAGAGACCCAGTACTTC